The next 6 T cell receptor beta chains were all read from a single sample in a study of blood T cell repertoires in COVID-19. The assay was immunoSEQ multiplex PCR, and TCRdb's table has in-frame clones only and misses some. The sample has some 190,000 clones, over 75% seen once. The specimen was peripheral blood. These receptors came from a woman in her forties or fifties with acute or convalescent COVID-19.

This clone was observed a single time. J is TRBJ2-2 and V is TRBV19; 15 positions match TRBD2. The CDR3 runs to 16 residues. Looked up from germline, CDR1 is LNHDA and CDR2 is SQIVND (reference sequence). Unmatched junction bases numbered 3, after V lost 5 bases and J lost 5 bases. The CDR3 is CASSLGLAGGTGELFF. CDR3 in DNA: TGTGCCAGTAGTCTTGGACTAGCGGGAGGGACCGGGGAGCTGTTTTTT.

The rearrangement joins TRBV28 to TRBJ1-5; D remains ambiguous. V was cut by 5 bases and J by 5 bases, with 7 bases left in between. Per germline, CDR1 MDHEN and CDR2 SYDVKM. This CDR3 spans 12 amino acids. The CDR3 nucleotides read TGTGCCAGCAGTATCCAGTATCAGCCCCAGCATTTT. Its protein is CASSIQYQPQHF.

DNA of the CDR3: TGTGCCAGCAGTTCGAGTTCCTCTACGCAGTATTTT. Translating gives CASSSSSSTQYF. J is TRBJ2-3 and V is TRBV28; D remains unclear. CDR3 size: 12 residues. V lost 4 bases to trimming and J lost 8 bases, with 10 bases between them. Germline lookup yields CDR1 MDHEN and CDR2 SYDVKM.

This sequence joins TRBV14 and TRBJ2-6; no firm D call. The CDR3 extends over 17 amino acids. The germline V and J ends were trimmed by 1 base and 0 bases, with 10 bases remaining between them. Germline V gene sequence: CDR1 SGHDN, CDR2 FVKESK. In DNA, the CDR3 is TGTGCCAGCAGCCAAGCTTTCAGGCGCTCTGGGGCCAACGTCCTGACTTTC. Its protein product is CASSQAFRRSGANVLTF.

This rearrangement joins TRBV12-3 or TRBV12-4 to TRBJ1-2; 7 bases align to TRBD1. With 6 bases clipped from V and 7 bases from J, the junction kept 5 bases outside the gene matches. The CDR3 covers 12 residues. The CDR3 DNA reads as TGTGCCAGCAGCCGCGGACAGGTTGGCTACACCTTC. Amino acids: CASSRGQVGYTF.

The chain recombines TRBV7-2 with TRBJ1-1; 7 nucleotides match TRBD1. This CDR3 comprises 15 residues. V shed 4 bases, J shed 8 bases, and the junction held 13 bases outside the gene matches. The germline CDR1 and CDR2 sequences are SGHTA and FQGNSA. The CDR3 region is CASSSILGQVPEAFF. CDR3 bases: TGTGCCAGCAGCTCCATCCTCGGACAGGTACCCGAAGCTTTCTTT. The whole variable domain, remainder taken from reference TRBV7-2 and TRBJ1-1, is GAGVSQSPSNKVTEKGKDVELRCDPISGHTALYWYRQSLGQGLEFLIYFQGNSAPDKSGLPSDRFSAERTGGSVSTLTIQRTQQEDSAVYLCASSSILGQVPEAFFGQGTRLTVV.